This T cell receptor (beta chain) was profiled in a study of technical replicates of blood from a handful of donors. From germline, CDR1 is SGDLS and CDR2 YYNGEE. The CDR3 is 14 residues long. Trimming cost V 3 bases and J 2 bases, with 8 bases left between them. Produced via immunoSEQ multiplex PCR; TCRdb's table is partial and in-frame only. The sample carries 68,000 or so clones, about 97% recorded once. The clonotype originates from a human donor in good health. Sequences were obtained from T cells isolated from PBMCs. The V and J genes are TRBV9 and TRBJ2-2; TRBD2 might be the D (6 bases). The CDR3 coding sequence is TGTGCCAGCAGCGGGACTACTAACACCGGGGAGCTGTTTTTT. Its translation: CASSGTTNTGELFF.